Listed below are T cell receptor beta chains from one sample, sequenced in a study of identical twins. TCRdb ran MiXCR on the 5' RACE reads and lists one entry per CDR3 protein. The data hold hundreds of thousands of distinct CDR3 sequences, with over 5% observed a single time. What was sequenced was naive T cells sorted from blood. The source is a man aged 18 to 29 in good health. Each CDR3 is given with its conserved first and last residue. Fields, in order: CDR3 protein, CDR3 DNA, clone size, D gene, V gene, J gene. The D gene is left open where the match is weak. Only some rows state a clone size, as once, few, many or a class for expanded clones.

CASSLRPSSADTQYF	TGTGCCAGCAGCTTACGGCCGTCGAGCGCAGATACGCAGTATTTT	many	NA	TRBV12-3/TRBV12-4	TRBJ2-3
CSAPLPPGKNTEAFF	TGCAGTGCTCCTCTGCCTCCGGGGAAGAACACTGAAGCTTTCTTT	many	NA	TRBV20-1	TRBJ1-1
CASRLPGRQAGELFF	TGTGCCAGCAGACTCCCGGGGAGGCAGGCCGGGGAGCTGTTTTTT	many	NA	TRBV12-3/TRBV12-4	TRBJ2-2
CATSALVGTSAQETQYF	TGTGCCACCAGTGCCCTGGTGGGGACTAGCGCCCAAGAGACCCAGTACTTC	few	TRBD2	TRBV24-1	TRBJ2-5
CASSMGLADTGELFF	TGTGCCAGTAGTATGGGACTAGCGGACACCGGGGAGCTGTTTTTT	many	TRBD2	TRBV6-1	TRBJ2-2
CSVFPGPGGEDTQYF	TGCAGCGTTTTTCCCGGCCCAGGTGGGGAAGATACGCAGTATTTT	many	NA	TRBV29-1	TRBJ2-3
CSARGFGDLSPEKIYTF	TGCAGTGCTAGAGGCTTTGGGGACCTTTCCCCCGAAAAGATCTACACCTTC	many	NA	TRBV20-1	TRBJ1-2
CASSLGGRGEYF	TGTGCCAGCAGCTTGGGGGGCCGCGGGGAGTACTTC	NA	NA	TRBV7-2	TRBJ2-7
CSASLAARFQETQYF	TGCAGTGCTAGTTTAGCGGCGAGATTCCAAGAGACCCAGTACTTC	many	NA	TRBV20-1	TRBJ2-5
CASTPGRVENTIYF	TGTGCCAGCACCCCTGGGAGGGTGGAAAACACCATATATTTT	many	NA	TRBV12-3/TRBV12-4	TRBJ1-3
CASSATSGASFYEQYF	TGTGCCAGCAGCGCGACTAGCGGGGCCTCATTTTACGAGCAGTACTTC	few	TRBD2	TRBV9	TRBJ2-7
CASSLISRDRSYEQYF	TGTGCCAGCAGCTTGATTAGCCGGGACCGATCCTACGAGCAGTACTTC	few	NA	TRBV7-9	TRBJ2-7
CASSVTPWTVNTEAFF	TGTGCCAGCAGCGTTACGCCTTGGACAGTGAACACTGAAGCTTTCTTT	many	NA	TRBV6-1	TRBJ1-1
CASSLTSTGANTGELFF	TGTGCCAGTAGTCTAACCAGCACAGGCGCGAACACCGGGGAGCTGTTTTTT	NA	NA	TRBV19	TRBJ2-2
CASSPGLAGVNIQYF	TGTGCCAGCAGCCCCGGACTAGCGGGGGTAAACATTCAGTACTTC	NA	TRBD2	TRBV27	TRBJ2-4
CASSLRDNYNEQFF	TGTGCCAGCAGTTTAAGGGACAACTACAATGAGCAGTTCTTC	many	NA	TRBV12-3/TRBV12-4	TRBJ2-1
CASSRQGANEQYF	TGTGCCAGCAGTCGGCAGGGGGCAAACGAGCAGTACTTC	few	TRBD1	TRBV7-2	TRBJ2-7
CATSDSARRSLRNEQFF	TGTGCCACCAGTGATTCAGCGCGGAGGTCCCTGAGGAATGAGCAGTTCTTC	few	NA	TRBV24-1	TRBJ2-1
CASNSPGAHYNEQFF	TGTGCCAGCAACTCCCCCGGGGCGCACTACAATGAGCAGTTCTTC	many	NA	TRBV12-3/TRBV12-4	TRBJ2-1
CASSQDAPSWGRGTQYF	TGTGCCAGCAGCCAAGATGCCCCTTCTTGGGGACGGGGGACCCAGTACTTC	many	NA	TRBV3-1	TRBJ2-5
CASSRGTSGKGEADTQYF	TGTGCCAGCAGCCGCGGGACTAGCGGGAAGGGTGAAGCTGATACGCAGTATTTT	few	TRBD2	TRBV3-1	TRBJ2-3
CASIDIDRGTSTNEQFF	TGTGCCAGCATTGACATCGATAGGGGGACTAGCACTAATGAGCAGTTCTTC	many	TRBD2	TRBV6-2/TRBV6-3	TRBJ2-1
CASSSSGVYEQYF	TGTGCCAGCAGTTCCTCAGGGGTCTACGAGCAGTACTTC	few	NA	TRBV28	TRBJ2-7
CASSLLPWDDTQYF	TGCGCCAGCAGCTTGCTCCCGTGGGATGATACGCAGTATTTT	many	NA	TRBV5-1	TRBJ2-3
CASSYRSGELFF	TGTGCCAGCAGCTACCGATCCGGGGAGCTGTTTTTT	many	NA	TRBV9	TRBJ2-2
CASSQLAGEIYNEQFF	TGTGCCAGCAGCCAACTAGCGGGAGAGATTTACAATGAGCAGTTCTTC	many	TRBD2	TRBV7-8	TRBJ2-1
CASSPPRGPEQFF	TGCGCCAGCAGTCCCCCGCGGGGCCCAGAGCAGTTCTTC	many	NA	TRBV4-1	TRBJ2-1
CASSLGDIGAFF	TGTGCCAGCAGCTTAGGGGACATTGGGGCTTTCTTT	NA	NA	TRBV7-2	TRBJ1-1
CASKPGPPFRYNEQFF	TGTGCCAGCAAGCCGGGACCACCATTCCGATACAATGAGCAGTTCTTC	many	NA	TRBV6-1	TRBJ2-1
CASSWGQGARETQYF	TGTGCCAGCAGCTGGGGACAGGGGGCGCGGGAGACCCAGTACTTC	few	TRBD1	TRBV7-2	TRBJ2-5
CASSPAGLYQPQHF	TGCGCCAGCAGCCCCGCTGGGCTTTATCAGCCCCAGCATTTT	few	NA	TRBV5-1	TRBJ1-5
CASRTTSGSGTDTQYF	TGCGCCAGCAGAACGACAAGCGGGAGCGGCACAGATACGCAGTATTTT	many	TRBD2	TRBV5-1	TRBJ2-3
CASSPRQGAPYEQYF	TGTGCCAGCTCACCACGACAGGGGGCTCCCTACGAGCAGTACTTC	many	TRBD1	TRBV18	TRBJ2-7